This TCR beta chain was captured in a study of cytomegalovirus exposure and HLA in healthy donors (dated by TCRdb to 2016 to 2017). General notes on the study: An earlier analysis of 587 of the donors reported about 250 Gb of sequence data and approximately 110 million unique TCR beta sequences from roughly 200 million T cells. Roughly 300 gigabases of sequencing data and around 87 million unique TCR sequences were included in an early release covering over 600 HLA-typed donors. The genetic ancestry cluster associated with self-reported Caucasian donors included over 80% of the 398 genotyped donors. The study was designed to test whether signatures of past pathogen exposure could be identified by cataloging public T cell receptors. The T cell repertoires of some 700 subjects were profiled by immunosequencing and related to cytomegalovirus serostatus. A separate validation cohort of about 110 different subjects was used in addition to the roughly 700-subject first cohort. High-throughput TCR immunosequencing, statistical association of individual TCRs with disease status, and machine learning were combined to predict cytomegalovirus infection status. A later analysis re-analyzed previously published TCR beta repertoires from 500 to 700 donors and added high-resolution HLA genotyping to study TCR occurrence patterns. The later analysis used no new phenotypic data to find candidate immune exposures, relying instead on TCR beta sequences and their occurrence across donors. An earlier analysis of nearly 600 of the donors applied high-throughput TCR beta sequencing to assess whether each TCR beta V gene segment acted as functional or pseudogenic. Alongside the repertoire data, information on donor age, sex, ethnicity and CMV serostatus was compiled. Genome-wide SNP genotypes for about 60% of the roughly 700 donors were used in a later genetic analysis, which treated that subset as a discovery cohort. Every repertoire in the discovery cohort had been generated on one and the same sequencing platform. Both class I and class II loci were covered by HLA typing, at four-digit resolution. Typing coverage varied by locus: about 629-640 donors for A, B, C, DRB1 and DQB1; roughly 500 for DQA1; nearly 610 for DPA1; approximately 490 for DPB1. Several DR-DQ haplotypes were handled as single units for association and clustering because linkage in the cohort was strong. Among some 410 genotyped donors of the cohort, an average of about 220,000 unique TCR beta nucleotide sequences was sequenced per donor, of which approximately 18% were non-productive.

The cohort was made up of 500 to 800 healthy bone marrow donors. At the time of sampling, all cohort members were nominally healthy, though unrecorded immune exposures were likely present. The donor was CMV seronegative and was included in the group of a few hundred seronegative cohort members. A peripheral blood sample was collected from each donor, and TCR beta sequencing was performed on peripheral blood mononuclear cells. Genomic DNA was extracted from the blood cell samples with the Qiagen DNeasy Blood Extraction Kit. This clone has just one count. Its antigen target is currently unknown. No base quality information exists; no much larger clone differs at one position. CDR1 SNHLY and CDR2 FYNNEI are derived from the germline V gene. Including cysteine and phenylalanine, the CDR3 has 17 amino acids. The DNA shown is the 51-base CDR3, in frame from base 1. V was cut back by 7 bases and J by 4 bases, leaving a gap of 20 bases between them.

Receptor amplification or capture employed the immunoSEQ multiplex PCR assay. For the multiplex PCR, a mixture combining 60 forward primers for TCR Vbeta segments and 13 reverse primers for TCR Jbeta segments was used. The CDR3 region of rearranged TCR beta genes was amplified from genomic DNA by a multiplex PCR assay. On the Illumina HiSeq System, the amplified TCR beta libraries were sequenced as 87-base-pair reads. As for how the authors treated the data: Across the 666 repertoires, a later analysis counted some 80 million unique TCR beta chains, roughly 11 million of which were shared by at least two donors. Raw reads were error-corrected and collapsed into unique sequences with a nearest-neighbor algorithm that merged closely related sequences to remove PCR and sequencing errors. Alignment of CDR3 sequences to IMGT reference sequences was used to assign V, D and J gene segments. For a sequence to be retained, a match of at least six nucleotides was required to both a V gene segment and a J gene segment. A rearrangement was called productive if the CDR3 had no stop codons and remained in frame with V and J, and every other rearrangement was called non-productive. CDR3 was defined according to IMGT convention as the region running from the second conserved V-encoded cysteine to the conserved J-encoded phenylalanine. The earlier analysis of roughly 590 of the donors excluded any sequence lacking an unambiguous match to a single V gene segment. In an earlier analysis of approximately 560 of the donors, a V segment was called functional when productive rearrangements were above 56.7%, and segregating when the standard deviation between donors exceeded 5%. A statistical classification framework was built for diagnosing cytomegalovirus status from the catalog of TCR beta chain sequences. V and J gene assignment, in a later analysis, came from comparing TCR nucleotide sequences with IMGT/GENE-DB human TR gene sequences. A later analysis assigned CDR3 sequences and most-parsimonious VDJ recombination scenarios with the TCRdist pipeline. In a later analysis, each TCR beta chain was defined by its CDR3 amino acid sequence together with its V-gene family, and reads without a unique V-gene family were excluded. To address suspected cross-contamination and a sequencing artifact, a later analysis removed approximately 600 highly shared, low-generation-probability nucleotide sequences. A later analysis calculated a clonal expansion index for each public chain from normalized within-repertoire ranks of inferred template counts. Generation probabilities in a later analysis came from a VDJ recombination model fitted to out-of-frame rearrangements, and those results were checked against IGoR. A later analysis scored TCR-TCR, TCR-HLA and TCR-CMV co-occurrence with hypergeometric tests, applying a repertoire-size bias correction to TCR pairs. In a later analysis, false discovery rates were estimated by permuting HLA or CMV assignments 20 times. In a later analysis, co-occurring TCRs were grouped using DBSCAN, and TCRdist sequence similarity was added for clustering within HLA-allele-positive subsets. For co-occurrence clustering, repertoires with fewer than 30,000 or more than 120,000 public chains were excluded, along with four or five repertoires with anomalous nucleotide sharing. TCRdb limited this immuneACCESS table to in-frame rearrangements with V and J called. A share of clones is missing; checked studies link under half to unresolved V genes, and the rest is unexplained. That table furnishes V, J and clone size, whereas the DNA furnished D and trimming. This sample comprises 120,000 to 150,000 clones, just over 65% of them detected only once. 5.5% to 7% of the sample belongs to the ten largest clones.

General conclusions and limits of the study: Some IMGT-functional V segments, including TRBV6-2 and TRBV6-3, could not be distinguished by the 87-base-pair reads and were therefore excluded. The presence/absence analyses assumed that sequencing depth was roughly uniform across donors, and that assumption may not be true. According to a later analysis, TCR association rates differed among HLA loci, with DRB1 alleles showing the most associated TCRs and HLA-C alleles showing the fewest. The authors suggested that the approach could potentially be extended to other disease states and immunological phenotypes. A further reported finding was that TCR beta sequences accurately predicted the HLA-A and HLA-B alleles for most subjects in the first cohort. Most TCR sequences were observed very rarely across donors, whereas some public TCRs were present in many individuals. Correlated functional status among segregating V segments might be attributable to linkage disequilibrium, but an unknown experimental factor could not be ruled out. Immune exposure information for the cohort was limited to CMV serostatus. A later genetic analysis reported fewer N-insertions in productive TCRs among donors in an Asian-associated ancestry cluster than the roughly 640-donor mean. Broadly in line with IMGT annotations, most TCR beta V segments showed up in productive rearrangements about 87% or about 30% of the time in an earlier analysis of several hundred of the donors. A later analysis reported that several top co-occurrence clusters appeared linked to parvovirus B19, influenza, CMV and Epstein-Barr virus. In a later analysis, most CMV-associated TCR beta chains were found to appear HLA-restricted, with HLA associations seemingly driven largely by CMV exposure. The study gave a list of about 160 TCR beta chains associated with cytomegalovirus. Because counts were too low, under 20 rarely observed V segments, including chromosome 9 orphons, were left out of the earlier analysis of about 620 of the donors. In a later genetic analysis, a missense DCLRE1C variant was associated with V-gene and J-gene trimming of TCR beta chains, and the association was replicated in an independent cohort. In vitro tests confirmed that three of the cytomegalovirus-associated TCR beta chains recognize cytomegalovirus antigens. In both the original and validation cohorts, the classifier was reported to diagnose cytomegalovirus status with high specificity and sensitivity. When HLA alleles, especially DR and DQ, strongly co-occurred, TCR associations were difficult to assign to individual alleles. At a false discovery rate of 0.05, a later analysis linked 16,951 TCR beta sequences to specific HLA alleles. Because HLA typing was missing for some donors at each locus, association tests included only the typed subset. Only TCR beta chains were sequenced in this cohort, and the absence of alpha or paired-chain data limited detectable features. In a later analysis, HLA-associated TCR beta chains were found to be more clonally expanded and to have lower generation probabilities than equally common non-associated chains. The sequencing pipeline was judged likely to have produced a cluster of highly shared sequence variants as a technical artifact.

Material for sequencing was PBMCs. This TCR came from a woman aged 55 to 70 in good health and CMV-seronegative. The rearranged segments are TRBV2 and TRBJ2-6; there is no confident call for the D gene. Here the CDR3 is given as CASKVRLVVSGANVLTF. The nucleotide sequence is given as TGTGCCAGCAAGGTCCGCCTAGTAGTGTCGGGGGCCAACGTCCTGACTTTC.